This passage covers 20 T cell receptor beta chains from one sample sequenced in a study of blood T cells in healthy people across ages (dated by TCRdb to the mid-2010s). Libraries came from 5' RACE. Sequenced using an Illumina HiSeq 2500. A second PCR of about 7 to 12 cycles was performed with a sample-barcoded 5' primer and a J-beta primer mix. The public sequencing data were trimmed at Q25 with fastp and processed into clonotypes with MiXCR by TCRdb, which kept only in-frame beta chains. Entries are consolidated by CDR3 protein sequence, retaining the most common genes and DNA. For this sample the table gives around 1,500,000 distinct CDR3 sequences, of which over 25% were detected only once. Jointly, the top ten make up roughly 8% of the sample. The sample taken for sequencing was blood. Source of these receptors: a woman in her 30s in good health.

Details on this clonotype: This could be a read error, since a much larger clone is one nucleotide away. This chain connects TRBV10-3 to TRBJ2-5; 8 bases agree with TRBD2. The CDR3 consists of 14 residues. CDR1 is ENHRY and CDR2 is SYGVKD in the germline V gene. Trimming took 3 bases from V and 11 from J; bases not matched to a gene: 11. This CDR3 reads CAISEQREIDEQYF. CDR3 DNA sequence: TGTGCCATCAGTGAACAGCGGGAGATTGATGAGCAGTACTTC.

The chain combines TRBV7-9 with TRBJ2-5; D possibly uses TRBD1 or TRBD2 (5 bases each). The CDR3 is made up of 13 amino acids. CDR1 SEHNR and CDR2 FQNEAQ come from the germline V gene (reference sequence). The ends were cut back, 5 bases at V and 7 bases at J, with 14 bases in the middle. Written as DNA, the CDR3 is TGTGCCAGCAGCCCTGGGGGTGAAGGGACCCAGTACTTC. It is translated as CASSPGGEGTQYF.

This sequence joins TRBV20-1 and TRBJ2-1; 9 bases match TRBD1. This CDR3 has 16 residues. The germline CDR1 and CDR2 sequences are DFQATT and SNEGSKA (reference sequence). The V and J ends lost 0 bases and 0 bases, in that order; junction bases with no gene match: 3. The CDR3 sequence is CSARDTGGHSYNEQFF. CDR3 bases: TGCAGTGCTAGAGACACAGGGGGCCACTCCTACAATGAGCAGTTCTTC.

This clonotype was seen at least ten times. V and J are TRBV5-1 and TRBJ2-1; 7 positions match TRBD1. This CDR3 has 14 amino acids. Trimming removed 4 bases from V and 7 bases from J; junction bases left unmatched: 8. Germline CDR1 is SGHRS and CDR2 is YFSETQ. CDR3 sequence: CASSLGQGENEQFF. The DNA of the CDR3 is TGCGCCAGCAGCCTCGGGCAGGGGGAAAATGAGCAGTTCTTC. The entire variable domain, with the rest obtained from reference TRBV5-1 and TRBJ2-1, is as follows: KAGVTQTPRYLIKTRGQQVTLSCSPISGHRSVSWYQQTPGQGLQFLFEYFSETQRNKGNFPGRFSGRQFSNSRSEMNVSTLELGDSALYLCASSLGQGENEQFFGPGTRLTVL.

The rearrangement links TRBV7-7 to TRBJ2-4, with 8 bases lining up with TRBD2. The CDR3 contains 13 residues. Germline V gene lookup returns CDR1 SSHAT and CDR2 FNYEAQ (reference sequence). V lost 10 bases, J lost 13 bases, and 15 bases stayed unmatched. The CDR3 sequence: CAIQRESSDEQYF. The CDR3 coding sequence is TGTGCCATCCAGCGGGAGTCATCGGATGAGCAGTACTTC.

This clonotype was seen repeatedly, ten times or more. This chain links TRBV10-3 with TRBJ2-3; 9 bases fit TRBD1. The CDR3 spans 13 residues. Germline loops: CDR1 ENHRY, CDR2 SYGVKD. With 9 bases clipped from V and 2 bases from J, the junction kept 3 bases outside the gene matches. CDR3 bases: TGTGCCATAGGGACAGGGAACACAGATACGCAGTATTTT. Its protein is CAIGTGNTDTQYF.

The gene calls are TRBV7-6 and TRBJ2-1; D call uncertain. CDR1 is SGHVS, CDR2 FNYEAQ, per germline. The CDR3 sequence is 16 residues long. Trimming pared 1 base from V and 0 bases from J, leaving 10 bases between. The CDR3 reads CASSLGRSSSYNEQFF. The CDR3 nucleotides are TGTGCCAGCAGCTTAGGCCGGTCGAGCTCCTACAATGAGCAGTTCTTC.

The rearrangement joins TRBV5-6 to TRBJ1-5; D is perhaps TRBD1 (6 bases). Matching the DNA end better, TRBJ2-3 makes the J call doubtful. The CDR3 spans 17 residues. CDR1 is SGHDT, CDR2 YYEEEE, per germline. In DNA, the CDR3 is TGTGCCAGCAGCTTGGCCAAGGGGACATCGGCGCTGCAGCCCCAGTATTTT. Protein sequence: CASSLAKGTSALQPQYF.

This clonotype was detected a few times. A much larger clone lies one base from this, so it may be a read error. The gene calls are TRBV7-2 and TRBJ2-7; D perhaps matches TRBD1 (5 bases). Germline loops: CDR1 SGHTA, CDR2 FQGNSA. The CDR3 extends over 13 amino acids. CDR3 coding DNA: TGTGCCAGCGGCTTAGAGTTAGGGGCCGAGCAGTACTTC. It is translated as CASGLELGAEQYF. Combining the CDR3 with reference TRBV7-2 and TRBJ2-7 gives the whole variable domain GAGVSQSPSNKVTEKGKDVELRCDPISGHTALYWYRQSLGQGLEFLIYFQGNSAPDKSGLPSDRFSAERTGGSVSTLTIQRTQQEDSAVYLCASGLELGAEQYFGPGTRLTVT.

This clonotype appeared many times. The CDR3: CASSLIAGETQYF. For the CDR3, the DNA is TGTGCCAGCAGCTTAATAGCGGGAGAGACCCAGTACTTC. The chain carries TRBV7-2 and TRBJ2-5, with TRBD2 matching over 7 bases. The V gene end was trimmed by 2 bases and the J gene end by 4 bases; junction bases not matched to a gene: 1. There are 13 residues in the CDR3. CDR1 and CDR2 from the germline V gene are SGHTA and FQGNSA. The variable domain in full, with the rest retrieved from reference TRBV7-2 and TRBJ2-5, is GAGVSQSPSNKVTEKGKDVELRCDPISGHTALYWYRQSLGQGLEFLIYFQGNSAPDKSGLPSDRFSAERTGGSVSTLTIQRTQQEDSAVYLCASSLIAGETQYFGPGTRLLVL.

The CDR3 coding sequence is TGTGCCAGCACCCCACTGAACGGAAGCATCATATATTTT. Its translation is CASTPLNGSIIYF. This chain uses TRBV7-2 with TRBJ1-3; D not resolved. The V end was cut by 7 bases, the J end by 12 bases, with 19 bases between. This CDR3 comprises 13 residues. Germline values: CDR1 SGHTA, CDR2 FQGNSA.

The genes are TRBV24-1 and TRBJ2-1, with 8 bases lining up with TRBD1. The CDR3 covers 16 residues. Germline assignment: CDR1 KGHDR and CDR2 SFDVKD. V gave up 4 bases and J gave up 8 bases; unmatched junction bases: 12. Written as DNA, the CDR3 is TGTGCCACCAGTGACAATGGACAGGGCGGACTTTATGAGCAGTTCTTC. Protein: CATSDNGQGGLYEQFF.

The chain links TRBV29-1 to TRBJ1-1; D unresolved. V shed 7 bases and J shed 1 base, with 10 bases lying between them. The CDR3 consists of 12 residues. Germline values: CDR1 SQVTM, CDR2 ANQGSEA. CDR3 in DNA: TGCAGCGCACGGAGTGCGAACACTGAAGCTTTCTTT. Encoded protein: CSARSANTEAFF.

In its sample, this clonotype was seen a few times. The chain carries TRBV7-8 and TRBJ2-3; a possible D gene is TRBD2 (5 bases). The CDR3 has 13 amino acids. V dropped 5 bases and J dropped 6 bases, with 12 bases sitting between them. The germline CDR1 and CDR2 sequences are SGHVS and FQNEAQ. The CDR3 region is CASSPQDSDTQYF. In DNA form, the CDR3 reads TGTGCCAGCAGCCCTCAGGACTCGGATACGCAGTATTTT.

This clonotype was seen a handful of times. This chain uses TRBV18 with TRBJ1-5; D is undetermined. This CDR3 is 13 amino acids long. Germline loops: CDR1 KGHSH, CDR2 LQKENI. V shed 3 bases and J shed 7 bases, with 10 bases lying between them. CDR3 DNA sequence: TGTGCCAGCTCACCTGAAGGGCGGCAGCCCCAGCATTTT. As protein: CASSPEGRQPQHF.

On this clonotype: This may be a read error, as it is one base from a much larger clone. The chain uses TRBV20-1 and TRBJ2-7; 9 bases are a match to TRBD1. This CDR3 is 13 amino acids long. Losses at the gene ends were 3 bases for V and 9 bases for J; bases not matched to a gene: 9. Per the germline V gene, CDR1 is DFQATT and CDR2 is SNEGSKA (reference sequence). The CDR3 loop reads CSASSQGAHVQYF. CDR3 nucleotides: TGCAGTGCTAGTTCACAGGGGGCCCACGTGCAGTACTTC.

This sequence joins TRBV6-5 and TRBJ2-5; D perhaps matches TRBD2 (6 bases). The CDR3 is 13 residues long. The V gene's germline CDR1 is MNHEY and CDR2 SVGAGI. Here the CDR3 reads CAARGTGRETQYF. The DNA for the CDR3 is TGTGCTGCGCGGGGAACTGGGAGAGAGACCCAGTACTTC.

This clonotype was found many times. CDR3 DNA: TGTGCCAGCAGTAATCCTAGCGGTAACTACGAGCAGTACTTC. The encoded protein is CASSNPSGNYEQYF. The V call is TRBV6-5, the J call TRBJ2-7; 7 bases are a match to TRBD2. The CDR3 sequence is 14 residues long. Per the germline V gene, CDR1 is MNHEY and CDR2 is SVGAGI. Trimming took 5 bases from V and 3 from J; bases not matched to a gene: 7.

This clonotype was counted between two and nine times. The J gene is TRBJ2-7, the V gene TRBV20-1, with a weak D call TRBD2 (5 bases). V lost 6 bases and J lost 0, with 15 bases in between. This CDR3 spans 14 amino acids. CDR1 and CDR2 (germline): DFQATT, SNEGSKA (reference sequence). CDR3 sequence (DNA): TGCAGTGCCTCAAAGCTGGCGGGCTCCTACGAGCAGTACTTC. It codes for CSASKLAGSYEQYF.

The gene calls are TRBV6-5 and TRBJ2-1; 11 bases fit TRBD2. With V trimmed by 7 bases and J by 7 bases, 12 bases remained unmatched. Germline assignment: CDR1 MNHEY and CDR2 SVGAGI. The CDR3 is 16 residues long. This CDR3 reads CASTRLAGRERNEQFF. In DNA form, the CDR3 reads TGTGCCAGCACCAGACTAGCGGGGCGTGAGAGAAATGAGCAGTTCTTC.